This TCR beta chain was sequenced for a study of blood T cell repertoires in COVID-19. Turning to the study itself: The analysed material was cDNA or gDNA that came from T cells, B-cell-depleted T cells, or PBMCs.

The repertoire was sequenced with immunoSEQ multiplex PCR; TCRdb's copy has only in-frame clones and lacks some. The sample holds 50,000 to 55,000 clones, over 75% seen once. The sample comprised peripheral blood. This sequence originates from a man aged 45-60 years with active COVID-19.

CDR3 residues: CASSLSSLDTQYF. The CDR3 region has the DNA TGTGCCAGCAGCTTATCCTCTCTAGATACGCAGTATTTT. This chain links TRBV7-8 with TRBJ2-3; D uncertain. V was shortened by 2 bases and J by 5 bases, with 8 bases between the two germline ends. The CDR3 consists of 13 residues. Per the germline V gene, CDR1 is SGHVS and CDR2 is FQNEAQ.